This T cell receptor beta chain was sequenced in a study of T-cell reconstitution after alpha-beta-depleted transplantation in children. Study results and caveats: Reported findings indicate that, about two months after transplant, alpha-beta T cells came from several hundred expanded clones, which were derived from non-depleted graft cells. A year had passed since transplant, and T-cell counts and diversity by then came mostly from newly produced T cells. For some patients, TCRbeta diversity was high at day 60 because of recipient T cells and thymic progenitors that survived.

This clonotype was found a few times. Its antigen remains unidentified. Researchers prepared the TCRbeta library using unique molecular identifiers, the study reports. TCRdb processed the PCR reads anew with MiXCR; each CDR3 protein has one entry. The sample has some 460,000 distinct CDR3 sequences, roughly 16% seen once. The sequence was collected from a boy in the first two years of life who had a stem cell transplant for Wiskott-Aldrich syndrome, so the T cells may come from the graft donor. Sequenced here: PBMCs, mostly from graft donor cells, sampled 360 days after TCRalphabeta/CD19-depleted stem cell transplant.

Here the CDR3 DNA reads TGTGCCACCAGTGCGGGCTCGGAGACCCAGTACTTC. This sequence encodes CATSAGSETQYF. This chain connects TRBV24-1 to TRBJ2-5; D remains unclear. The CDR3 consists of 12 residues. With 5 bases removed from V and 5 bases from J, the gap between germline ends came to 8 bases. Per the germline V gene, CDR1 is KGHDR and CDR2 is SFDVKD.